These T cell receptor beta chains were read from a single sample in a study of T cell repertoires in ileal Crohn's disease. TCRdb's copy holds only in-frame clones and misses some; the assay was immunoSEQ multiplex PCR. The sample comprises roughly 13,000 clones, 70% of which are singletons, and around 6.4% rests with the top ten. Sequenced input: ileal tissue. The receptors here all came from an adult with Crohn's disease. Each CDR3 is given with its conserved first and last residue. The D gene is left open where the match is weak. Clone size appears in some rows only: once, few, many, or a class for an expanded clone.

D | J | length | V | size | CDR3 | DNA
TRBD1 | TRBJ1-2 | 14 | TRBV6-1 | . | CASSRQGVNYGYTF | TGTGCCAGCAGTCGACAGGGGGTTAACTATGGCTACACCTTC
. | TRBJ1-1 | 14 | TRBV18 | . | CASSITTENTEAFF | TGTGCCAGCTCAATTACGACAGAGAACACTGAAGCTTTCTTT
TRBD1 | TRBJ1-5 | 14 | TRBV6-1 | . | CASSEQGGNQPQHF | TGTGCCAGCAGTGAACAGGGGGGCAATCAGCCCCAGCATTTT
. | TRBJ1-3 | 14 | TRBV7-9 | . | CASSFTGPGNTIYF | TGTGCCAGCAGCTTTACAGGGCCTGGAAACACCATATATTTT
TRBD1 | TRBJ2-1 | 15 | TRBV10-1 | few | CASSAGTGDRGEQFF | TGCGCCAGCAGTGCCGGGACAGGGGATAGAGGTGAGCAGTTCTTC
TRBD1 | TRBJ2-7 | 15 | TRBV18 | . | CASSPGQGANNEQYF | TGTGCCAGCTCACCAGGGCAGGGGGCAAACAACGAGCAGTACTTC
TRBD1 | TRBJ2-2 | 16 | TRBV7-9 | . | CASSFGQGAFAGELFF | TGTGCCAGCAGCTTTGGACAGGGGGCTTTCGCCGGGGAGCTGTTTTTT
TRBD1 | TRBJ1-5 | 15 | TRBV6-1 | . | CASRETGASNQPQHF | TGTGCCAGCAGGGAGACAGGGGCGAGCAATCAGCCCCAGCATTTT
TRBD1 | TRBJ2-2 | 15 | TRBV6-4 | . | CASTMTGGATGELFF | TGTGCCAGCACCATGACAGGGGGCGCGACCGGGGAGCTGTTTTTT
TRBD1 | TRBJ2-7 | 14 | TRBV11-1 | . | CASSLPGQRYEQYF | TGTGCCAGCAGCCTACCGGGACAGCGCTACGAGCAGTACTTC
TRBD1 | TRBJ2-5 | 14 | TRBV6-5 | . | CASSRTGGKETQYF | TGTGCCAGCAGTCGGACAGGGGGCAAGGAGACCCAGTACTTC
. | TRBJ1-2 | 14 | TRBV6-5 | . | CASSGGRGNYGYTF | TGTGCCAGCAGTGGAGGAAGGGGTAACTATGGCTACACCTTC
TRBD1 | TRBJ1-5 | 15 | TRBV2 | . | CASSEAVAGGKPQHF | TGTGCCAGCAGTGAAGCGGTAGCAGGGGGAAAGCCCCAGCATTTT
TRBD1 | TRBJ1-5 | 15 | TRBV28 | few | CASSKGGFGNQPQHF | TGTGCCAGCAGCAAAGGGGGCTTTGGAAATCAGCCCCAGCATTTT
TRBD1 | TRBJ2-5 | 13 | TRBV29-1 | . | CSVHTGGQETQYF | TGCAGCGTTCATACAGGGGGCCAAGAGACCCAGTACTTC
. | TRBJ1-2 | 15 | TRBV19 | medium-sized | CASTPGPFWGYGYTF | TGTGCCAGTACCCCGGGCCCGTTCTGGGGCTATGGCTACACCTTC
. | TRBJ2-5 | 13 | TRBV7-9 | once | CASSPLKGETQYF | TGTGCCAGCAGCCCTTTGAAGGGCGAGACCCAGTACTTC
TRBD1 | TRBJ2-1 | 16 | TRBV6-5 | . | CASSYPPGGLYNEQFF | TGTGCCAGCAGTTACCCGCCAGGGGGCCTCTACAATGAGCAGTTCTTC
TRBD1 | TRBJ1-2 | 14 | TRBV6-1 | . | CASRIGQGVYGYTF | TGTGCCAGCAGGATAGGACAGGGGGTCTATGGCTACACCTTC
. | TRBJ2-1 | 15 | TRBV6-4 | once | CASSSSESPYNEQFF | TGTGCCAGCAGCTCTAGCGAGTCCCCATACAATGAGCAGTTCTTC
. | TRBJ2-5 | 15 | TRBV6-5 | . | CVSSPWTNYQETQYF | TGTGTCAGCAGTCCTTGGACTAACTACCAAGAGACCCAGTACTTC
. | TRBJ2-7 | 13 | TRBV5-8 | . | CASSLRGRYEQYF | TGTGCCAGCAGCTTACGAGGGCGGTACGAGCAGTACTTC
TRBD1 | TRBJ1-4 | 16 | TRBV6-1 | . | CASSEGGGQGAEKLFF | TGTGCCAGCAGTGAAGGGGGCGGACAGGGGGCAGAAAAACTGTTTTTT
. | TRBJ1-1 | 13 | TRBV6-1 | . | CASGTEEGTEAFF | TGTGCCAGCGGCACAGAAGAGGGCACTGAAGCTTTCTTT
. | TRBJ2-1 | 14 | TRBV5-4 | few | CASSPSGGNNEQFF | TGTGCCAGCAGCCCAAGTGGGGGGAACAATGAGCAGTTCTTC
. | TRBJ2-3 | 16 | TRBV21-1 | medium-sized | CASSLTRDRKGDTQYF | TGTGCCAGCAGCCTAACCAGGGACAGGAAAGGAGATACGCAGTATTTT
TRBD1 | TRBJ2-1 | 16 | TRBV19 | . | CASSIAGTGMRNEQFF | TGTGCCAGTAGTATAGCCGGGACAGGGATGAGAAATGAGCAGTTCTTC
TRBD1 | TRBJ1-1 | 13 | TRBV6-6 | few | CAITTGQGAEAFF | TGTGCCATTACAACGGGACAGGGGGCTGAAGCTTTCTTT
. | TRBJ2-3 | 15 | TRBV15 | . | CATSRSKQGADTQYF | TGTGCCACCAGCAGATCAAAACAGGGCGCAGATACGCAGTATTTT
. | TRBJ1-4 | 15 | TRBV2 | once | CASRAGPSTNEKLFF | TGTGCCAGCAGGGCCGGACCTTCAACTAATGAAAAACTGTTTTTT
. | TRBJ2-7 | 12 | TRBV28 | . | CASRDYSYEQYF | TGTGCCAGCAGGGACTACTCCTACGAGCAGTACTTC
. | TRBJ2-7 | 14 | TRBV27 | . | CASSSRGSTYEQYF | TGTGCCAGCAGTTCCAGGGGTTCCACCTACGAGCAGTACTTC
TRBD1 | TRBJ1-2 | 15 | TRBV6-1 | . | CASVQTGTGTTGYTF | TGTGCCAGCGTACAAACCGGGACAGGGACAACCGGCTACACCTTC
. | TRBJ1-1 | 15 | TRBV5-1 | once | CASSWEGLVNTEAFF | TGCGCCAGCAGCTGGGAGGGGTTGGTGAACACTGAAGCTTTCTTT
TRBD2 | TRBJ2-5 | 15 | TRBV5-1 | . | CASSLAPGLAETQYF | TGCGCCAGCAGCTTGGCGCCAGGACTAGCCGAGACCCAGTACTTC
. | TRBJ1-4 | 16 | TRBV2 | . | CASSRRGAGTNEKLFF | TGTGCCAGCAGCCGCAGAGGGGCCGGAACTAATGAAAAACTGTTTTTT
TRBD1 | TRBJ1-1 | 15 | TRBV7-2 | . | CASSFLTGGGTEAFF | TGTGCCAGCAGCTTCCTGACAGGGGGGGGCACTGAAGCTTTCTTT
. | TRBJ1-1 | 13 | TRBV7-2 | . | CASSPDPNTEAFF | TGTGCCAGCAGCCCGGACCCCAACACTGAAGCTTTCTTT
. | TRBJ2-2 | 14 | TRBV6-4 | . | CASSFSLNTGELFF | TGTGCCAGCAGTTTTAGCCTGAACACCGGGGAGCTGTTTTTT
. | TRBJ1-1 | 14 | TRBV27 | . | CATLRTGRNTEAFF | TGTGCCACCCTGAGAACCGGGCGTAACACTGAAGCTTTCTTT
TRBD2 | TRBJ2-7 | 14 | TRBV5-8 | . | CASSVSGGAYEQYF | TGTGCCAGCAGCGTTAGCGGGGGGGCATACGAGCAGTACTTC
TRBD1 | TRBJ1-2 | 14 | TRBV7-9 | once | CASSLGQGHYGYTF | TGTGCCAGCAGCTTAGGACAGGGGCACTATGGCTACACCTTC
TRBD1 | TRBJ1-1 | 15 | TRBV28 | once | CASSRGQGVFTEAFF | TGTGCCAGCAGCCGCGGACAGGGGGTTTTCACTGAAGCTTTCTTT
. | TRBJ1-5 | 14 | TRBV5-4 | . | CASSLQYSNQPQHF | TGTGCCAGCAGCTTGCAATATAGCAATCAGCCCCAGCATTTT
TRBD1 | TRBJ1-4 | 15 | TRBV7-9 | . | CASSPPGTGNEKLFF | TGTGCCAGCAGCCCCCCCGGGACAGGGAATGAAAAACTGTTTTTT